This record looks at one T cell receptor (beta chain) sequence and its context. Its antigen is unidentified. A modified ARM-PCR protocol with three rounds of nested PCR amplified TCRbeta. In TCRdb, the multiplex PCR reads were re-called with MiXCR into one record per CDR3 protein. The table records more than 35,000 distinct CDR3 sequences, around 62% of them present only once. The sample belongs to a study of tumor and adjacent non-tumor tissue in lung cancer. Study as a whole: Patients were aged about 31 to 85, 9 to 10 men and 4 to 6 women, stage I to III. General study results and limits: TCR diversity was significantly greater in tumor than normal lung tissue. Top 100 clones took a larger repertoire share in normal lung.

The template was RNA from unsorted bulk tissue. More than 3 cm separated this lung sample from the edge of the tumor. This CDR3 is built from 14 residues. Germline values: CDR1 SGHNT, CDR2 YYREEE (reference sequence). Deletions cut 4 bases from V and 6 bases from J, with 17 bases between. The chain has TRBV5-4 and TRBJ2-7; D may correspond to TRBD1 or TRBD2 (5 bases each). The clonotype was recovered from a woman in her 40s with non-small cell lung cancer. The sample consisted of distant non-tumor lung tissue. The CDR3 reads CASSPGPSLVEQYF. DNA of the CDR3: TGTGCCAGCAGCCCGGGACCATCTCTAGTCGAGCAGTACTTC.